This is a list of T cell receptor beta chains from one sample in a study of shared clonotypes between healthy human individuals. The assay was immunoSEQ multiplex PCR, and TCRdb's table has in-frame clones only and misses some. The sample has around 2.5 million clones, 90% to 95% seen once; the top ten hold approximately 0.37%. The sample comprised naive CD4+ T cells from PBMCs. The receptors shown here come from a man between 18 and 29 years old in good health. Some clones in this sample may be carry-over from other donors' samples. Both conserved end residues are part of each CDR3. The order of the fields is V gene, clone size, D gene, J gene, CDR3 protein, CDR3 DNA. D genes are given only for firm matches. Not every row has a clone size; where given, it reads once, few, many or a size class.

TRBV29-1	NA	NA	TRBJ1-1	CSVETRVGRAFF	TGCAGCGTTGAAACGAGAGTGGGAAGGGCTTTCTTT
TRBV5-1	NA	TRBD2	TRBJ2-1	CASSLGSLTGGSYNEQFF	TGCGCCAGCAGCTTGGGGTCTCTAACGGGAGGCTCCTACAATGAGCAGTTCTTC
TRBV6-6	NA	TRBD2	TRBJ2-7	CASSPSGRDSYEQYF	TGTGCCAGCAGTCCTAGCGGGAGAGATTCCTACGAGCAGTACTTC
TRBV7-2	NA	TRBD1	TRBJ2-7	CASSFDRDRAYEQYF	TGTGCCAGCAGCTTTGACCGGGACAGGGCGTACGAGCAGTACTTC
TRBV7-2	NA	TRBD2	TRBJ2-3	CASNLGTSGPRTDTQYF	TGTGCCAGCAATCTAGGTACTAGCGGACCTCGCACAGATACGCAGTATTTT
TRBV18	NA	NA	TRBJ2-5	CASSPTPGRLTETQYF	TGTGCCAGCTCACCCACCCCGGGACGTCTCACAGAGACCCAGTACTTC
TRBV28	NA	NA	TRBJ2-7	CASSPRTGTYEQYF	TGTGCCAGCAGTCCCAGAACAGGGACCTACGAGCAGTACTTC
TRBV10-3	NA	TRBD1	TRBJ1-2	CAISSRPDRDGYTF	TGTGCCATCAGTTCCCGGCCGGACAGGGATGGCTACACCTTC
TRBV28	NA	TRBD1	TRBJ1-1	CASSLQTGIEAFF	TGTGCCAGCAGTCTGCAGACAGGGATTGAAGCTTTCTTT
TRBV5-1	NA	TRBD2	TRBJ2-7	CASSLRTSVAYEQYF	TGCGCCAGCAGCCTAAGGACTAGCGTAGCCTACGAGCAGTACTTC
TRBV5-1	NA	TRBD2	TRBJ2-5	CASSLVGVSGEETQYF	TGCGCCAGCAGCTTGGTGGGGGTAAGCGGGGAAGAGACCCAGTACTTC
TRBV28	NA	NA	TRBJ1-1	CASSPNPRGAEAFF	TGTGCCAGCAGTCCAAATCCTAGGGGGGCTGAAGCTTTCTTT
TRBV27	NA	TRBD1	TRBJ2-7	CASSMTGWMEQYF	TGTGCCAGCAGTATGACAGGGTGGATGGAGCAGTACTTC
TRBV4-2	few	NA	TRBJ1-2	CASSQEPGPNYGYTF	TGTGCCAGCAGCCAAGAACCTGGGCCTAACTATGGCTACACCTTC
TRBV7-3	NA	NA	TRBJ2-1	CASSPRSYGGVYNEQFF	TGTGCCAGCAGCCCCCGGTCATACGGAGGGGTTTACAATGAGCAGTTCTTC
TRBV27	NA	NA	TRBJ2-7	CASSLRFGGDREYEQYF	TGTGCCAGCAGTTTAAGGTTCGGGGGCGACAGGGAGTACGAGCAGTACTTC
TRBV5-1	NA	NA	TRBJ2-5	CASSLWPEQETQYF	TGCGCCAGCAGCTTGTGGCCGGAGCAAGAGACCCAGTACTTC
TRBV18	NA	TRBD2	TRBJ2-1	CASSTGTSGRGNNEQFF	TGTGCCAGCTCAACAGGGACTAGCGGGAGGGGAAACAATGAGCAGTTCTTC
TRBV18	NA	NA	TRBJ1-5	CASSPVQINQPQHF	TGTGCCAGCTCCCCAGTACAGATTAATCAGCCCCAGCATTTT
TRBV7-9	NA	NA	TRBJ1-2	CASSLQGTYGYTF	TGTGCCAGCAGCTTACAGGGAACCTATGGCTACACCTTC
TRBV5-1	NA	NA	TRBJ2-2	CASSLSGILGTGELFF	TGCGCCAGCAGCTTGTCGGGGATTTTGGGTACCGGGGAGCTGTTTTTT
TRBV19	NA	TRBD1	TRBJ1-5	CASRPDRGSNQPQHF	TGTGCCAGTAGACCGGACAGGGGTAGCAATCAGCCCCAGCATTTT
TRBV29-1	NA	NA	TRBJ1-1	CSVSMNTEAFF	TGCAGCGTTTCGATGAACACTGAAGCTTTCTTT
TRBV30	NA	TRBD1	TRBJ2-1	CASSYRGFYNEQFF	TGTGCCTCGTCATACAGGGGTTTCTACAATGAGCAGTTCTTC
TRBV11-2	NA	NA	TRBJ2-7	CASSLGVMGVVYEQYF	TGTGCCAGCAGCTTAGGGGTAATGGGGGTTGTCTACGAGCAGTACTTC
TRBV7-2	NA	NA	TRBJ2-3	CASSLDRGDTQYF	TGTGCCAGCAGCTTAGACAGAGGAGATACGCAGTATTTT
TRBV10-3	NA	TRBD1	TRBJ2-5	CAISESEQGVRKETQYF	TGTGCCATCAGTGAGTCGGAACAGGGGGTGAGGAAAGAGACCCAGTACTTC
TRBV23-1	NA	TRBD1	TRBJ2-6	CASSQRGQGTCSGANVLTF	TGCGCCAGCAGTCAAAGGGGACAGGGCACATGCTCTGGGGCCAACGTCCTGACTTTC
TRBV5-4	NA	TRBD1	TRBJ1-1	CASSLAQGGNTEAFF	TGTGCCAGCAGCTTGGCCCAGGGGGGGAACACTGAAGCTTTCTTT
TRBV11-2	once	NA	TRBJ2-5	CASSRRWQGKRAETQYF	TGTGCCAGCAGCCGCCGGTGGCAGGGGAAGAGGGCAGAGACCCAGTACTTC
TRBV27	NA	NA	TRBJ2-1	CASSATFAEEYNEQFF	TGTGCCAGCAGTGCCACTTTCGCGGAAGAATACAATGAGCAGTTCTTC
TRBV5-4	NA	NA	TRBJ2-3	CASSLGRERPDTQYF	TGTGCCAGCAGCTTGGGTCGGGAGAGGCCAGATACGCAGTATTTT
TRBV29-1	NA	NA	TRBJ1-2	CSVGTVLNYGYTF	TGCAGCGTTGGGACAGTCCTTAACTATGGCTACACCTTC
TRBV5-1	NA	TRBD1	TRBJ2-1	CASSTGDRANEQFF	TGCGCCAGCAGCACCGGGGACAGGGCAAATGAGCAGTTCTTC
TRBV30	NA	TRBD1	TRBJ1-5	CAWMPGTGGNQPQHF	TGTGCCTGGATGCCCGGGACAGGGGGCAATCAGCCCCAGCATTTT
TRBV10-3	NA	NA	TRBJ2-4	CAISESKDRAAKNIQYF	TGTGCCATCAGTGAGTCGAAGGACAGAGCAGCCAAAAACATTCAGTACTTC
TRBV28	NA	TRBD1	TRBJ1-1	CASLPWTGGGGGTEAFF	TGTGCCAGCCTCCCTTGGACAGGGGGCGGCGGGGGCACTGAAGCTTTCTTT
TRBV7-9	NA	TRBD2	TRBJ2-1	CASSLISSAGAYNEQFF	TGTGCCAGCAGCTTAATAAGCTCGGCGGGAGCCTACAATGAGCAGTTCTTC
TRBV9	NA	NA	TRBJ1-4	CASSVDGGYEKLFF	TGTGCCAGCAGCGTAGACGGGGGGTATGAAAAACTGTTTTTT
TRBV5-1	NA	TRBD2	TRBJ2-3	CASSFLAGGGTDTQYF	TGCGCCAGCAGTTTTCTAGCGGGAGGAGGAACAGATACGCAGTATTTT
TRBV9	NA	NA	TRBJ2-1	CASSPGSSYNEQFF	TGTGCCAGCAGCCCCGGGAGCTCCTACAATGAGCAGTTCTTC
TRBV6-6	NA	NA	TRBJ1-2	CASRGGPGYTF	TGTGCCAGCAGAGGAGGACCTGGCTACACCTTC
TRBV7-8	NA	NA	TRBJ2-2	CASSLIPAGELFF	TGTGCCAGCAGCTTAATTCCAGCCGGGGAGCTGTTTTTT
TRBV30	few	TRBD1	TRBJ1-1	CAWTRDRDRSEAFF	TGTGCCTGGACTAGGGACAGGGATCGGTCTGAAGCTTTCTTT
TRBV28	NA	TRBD1	TRBJ2-5	CASSLYPRTGKGETQYF	TGTGCCAGCAGTTTATACCCGAGGACAGGGAAGGGGGAGACCCAGTACTTC
TRBV9	few	TRBD2	TRBJ2-1	CASSVAWTRSNEQFF	TGTGCCAGCAGCGTAGCATGGACTAGGTCCAATGAGCAGTTCTTC
TRBV7-9	NA	NA	TRBJ2-3	CASSFQGTDTQYF	TGTGCCAGCAGCTTCCAGGGGACAGATACGCAGTATTTT
TRBV15	NA	NA	TRBJ2-7	CATSMVRQGPYEQYF	TGTGCCACCAGCATGGTGCGGCAGGGTCCCTACGAGCAGTACTTC
TRBV5-1	NA	TRBD2	TRBJ2-2	CASQASGRNANTGELFF	TGCGCCAGCCAGGCTAGCGGGAGGAACGCGAACACCGGGGAGCTGTTTTTT
TRBV5-1	NA	NA	TRBJ1-6	CASSLLGLGESPLHF	TGCGCCAGCAGCTTGCTAGGGCTGGGTGAATCACCCCTCCACTTT
TRBV7-2	NA	TRBD1	TRBJ1-5	CASSLTGNQPQHF	TGTGCCAGCAGCCTGACAGGGAATCAGCCCCAGCATTTT
TRBV5-5	NA	NA	TRBJ1-5	CASSLAGQSRLPQHF	TGTGCCAGCAGCTTGGCCGGACAGTCGCGGTTGCCCCAGCATTTT
TRBV7-2	NA	NA	TRBJ1-4	CASSFSGVPNEKLFF	TGTGCCAGCAGCTTTTCGGGGGTACCAAATGAAAAACTGTTTTTT
TRBV28	NA	NA	TRBJ2-3	CASSLEADTQYF	TGTGCCAGCAGTTTAGAGGCAGATACGCAGTATTTT